This T cell receptor beta chain was recovered during a study of T cells in Graves' hyperthyroidism and ophthalmopathy. Regions amplified from RNA transcripts were the TCR beta CDR3 regions. The study used the HTBI primer set for a first-round RT-PCR of the TCR CDR3. MiXCR, run by TCRdb on the multiplex PCR reads, gives a single entry per CDR3 protein. There are over 250,000 distinct CDR3 sequences in the sample; 20% to 30% occur only once, and about 30% lies in the top ten. Every diagnosis used clinical symptoms, serum thyroxine and TRAb, thyroid ultrasound and orbital computed tomography. This clonotype occurred a few times. The CDR3 has 14 amino acids. The V end was cut by 5 bases, the J end by 5 bases, with 13 bases between. The germline gives CDR1 SGHAT, CDR2 FQNNGV.

The chain recombines TRBV11-2 with TRBJ2-1; no clear D. The receptor was isolated from a man in his forties with Graves' hyperthyroidism that later progressed to Graves' ophthalmopathy. The source material was blood. The chain's CDR3 is CASSLHTENNEQFF. The CDR3 nucleotides read TGTGCCAGCAGCCTCCATACAGAGAACAATGAGCAGTTCTTC.